These 17 T cell receptor beta chains originate from one sample sequenced in a study of kidney transplant recipient with SARS-CoV-2 infection. TCRdb re-analysed the reads in MiXCR, keeping a single row per CDR3 protein. Counted here are 200,000 to 300,000 distinct CDR3 sequences, under 35% occurring once; the ten biggest clones make up 6% to 8.5%. The material sequenced was a blood sample, taken at baseline and on day 111 from a kidney transplant recipient. These receptors were collected from a young adult male patient who had COVID-19 and was a kidney transplant recipient. Some T cells may have originated in the graft donor.

Comments on this clonotype: It may be a read error: a sequence one base away is much more abundant. This chain connects TRBV24-1 to TRBJ1-2; D not certain. Germline lookup yields CDR1 KGHDR and CDR2 SFDVKD. This CDR3 comprises 17 residues. The CDR3 DNA sequence: TGTGCCACCAGTCTAACTTATAGTACCAGAAAGACCTATGGCCACACCTTC. The encoded protein is CATSLTYSTRKTYGHTF.

This clonotype was seen many times. This chain uses TRBV6-8 with TRBJ2-5; D is undetermined. The V and J ends lost 5 bases and 4 bases respectively, with 17 bases between them. The germline V gene encodes CDR1 MNHGY and CDR2 SAAAGT. CDR3 size: 15 residues. For the CDR3, the DNA is TGTGCCAGCAGTAAGAACTATGGGTTGCGAGAGACCCAGTACTTC. Amino acid sequence: CASSKNYGLRETQYF.

This clonotype appeared many times. The rearrangement uses TRBV20-1 and TRBJ2-1, with D possibly called TRBD1 or TRBD2 (5 bases each). V was pared by 3 bases and J by 12 bases, with 21 bases between. Germline loops: CDR1 DFQATT, CDR2 SNEGSKA (reference sequence). This CDR3 is built from 14 residues. The CDR3 nucleotides read TGCAGTGCTAGCGGGACGCGTCTGACGGTGGGGCAGTTCTTC. Protein sequence: CSASGTRLTVGQFF.

For this clonotype: A much larger clone lies one base from this, so it may be a read error. No conserved phenylalanine or tryptophan is present at the end of the CDR3, so a read error is the likely explanation. V usage is TRBV28 and J usage is TRBJ2-5; maybe TRBD1 (5 bases). CDR3 length: 15 residues. The germline CDR1 and CDR2 sequences are MDHEN and SYDVKM. V lost 5 bases and J 3 bases, leaving 16 bases between the germline ends. CDR3 nucleotide sequence: TGTGCCAGCAGTCTAAGACAGCGCCTGGAAGAGACCCAGTACTAC. Translating gives CASSLRQRLEETQYY.

In the case of this clonotype: A much larger clone lies one base from this, so it may be a read error. The V gene is TRBV2, the J gene TRBJ1-1, with unresolved D. The CDR3 is 12 residues long. Germline CDR1 is SNHLY and CDR2 is FYNNEI. V was pared by 9 bases and J by 3 bases, with 11 bases between. CDR3 protein: CASPRGDTEAFF. The CDR3 DNA reads TGTGCCAGTCCTCGGGGAGACACTGAAGCTTTCTTT.

There are many counts of this clonotype. V gene TRBV7-2 combines with J gene TRBJ1-4, with 7 bases lining up with TRBD1. V was clipped by 5 bases and J by 8 bases; unmatched bases: 8. Looked up from germline, CDR1 is SGHTA and CDR2 is FQGNSA. This CDR3 has 14 amino acids. The CDR3 nucleotides are TGTGCCAGCAGCGCGGCAGGGGGACGAGAAAAACTGTTTTTT. Protein product: CASSAAGGREKLFF.

The chain joins TRBV6-1 to TRBJ2-5; either TRBD1 or TRBD2 may fit D (5 bases each). Deletions cut 2 bases from V and 10 bases from J, with 8 bases between. CDR1 and CDR2 (germline): MNHNS, SASEGT. CDR3 size: 11 residues. The CDR3 protein is CASSEPRGQYF. The CDR3 nucleotides read TGTGCCAGCAGTGAACCGAGGGGCCAGTACTTC.

This clonotype occurred many times. The rearrangement links TRBV6-6 to TRBJ1-2, with 7 bases fitting TRBD1. Germline V CDR1 and CDR2: MNHNY, SVGAGI (reference sequence). After removal of 0 bases from V and 10 bases from J, the junction contained 5 bases not matched to a gene. This CDR3 spans 13 amino acids. DNA of the CDR3: TGTGCCAGCAGTTACTCGGGGACAGAGTCCTACACCTTC. It yields the protein CASSYSGTESYTF.

This chain uses TRBV7-9 with TRBJ1-1; D is perhaps TRBD1 (5 bases). This CDR3 comprises 15 residues. From germline, CDR1 is SEHNR and CDR2 FQNEAQ (reference sequence). Trimming cost V 6 bases and J 8 bases, with 22 bases left between them. CDR3 amino acids: CASRFGGKSYGEAFF. CDR3 DNA sequence: TGTGCCAGCAGATTTGGGGGAAAATCCTACGGGGAAGCTTTCTTT. The full variable domain, completed using reference TRBV7-9 and TRBJ1-1, is DTGVSQNPRHKITKRGQNVTFRCDPISEHNRLYWYRQTLGQGPEFLTYFQNEAQLEKSRLLSDRFSAERPKGSFSTLEIQRTEQGDSAMYLCASRFGGKSYGEAFFGQGTRLTVV.

This clonotype was recorded many times. V and J are TRBV6-6 and TRBJ2-3, with TRBD2 identical over 13 bases. CDR1 and CDR2 (germline): MNHNY, SVGAGI (reference sequence). Losses at the gene ends were 10 bases for V and 10 bases for J; bases not matched to a gene: 5. CDR3 size: 12 residues. This CDR3 reads CAIGTSGKSQYF. CDR3 in DNA: TGTGCCATCGGGACTAGCGGGAAGTCGCAGTATTTT.

Note on this clonotype: No conserved phenylalanine or tryptophan ends this CDR3, so it is likely a read error. The V gene is TRBV9, the J gene TRBJ2-2; D ambiguous. The CDR3 covers 13 residues. Germline CDR1 SGDLS, CDR2 YYNGEE. V lost 3 bases and J lost 6, with 9 bases in between. The CDR3 DNA follows: TGTGCCAGCAGCGGGCCTGGGTCCGGGGAGCTGTTTCTT. Its protein is CASSGPGSGELFL.

This clonotype was found many times. This chain joins TRBV3-1 and TRBJ2-5; the D is unclear. V was clipped by 5 bases and J by 5 bases, with 24 bases between them. The CDR3 is 17 amino acids. Germline CDR1 reads LGHDT; CDR2 reads YNNKEL (reference sequence). The CDR3 DNA is TGTGCCAGCAGCGCACCTGGTCCCATTTCTTTCTCTGAGACCCAGTACTTC. Translation gives CASSAPGPISFSETQYF.

This clonotype has a handful of counts. V usage is TRBV5-1 and J usage is TRBJ2-2; either TRBD1 or TRBD2 may supply D (5 bases each). CDR1 and CDR2 (germline): SGHRS, YFSETQ. Trimming took 4 bases from V and 1 from J, leaving 14 bases between them. The CDR3 is made up of 16 amino acids. CDR3 sequence reads: CASSRDSGRNTGELFF. In DNA form, the CDR3 reads TGCGCCAGCAGCCGTGATTCGGGGCGGAACACCGGGGAGCTGTTTTTT. Full variable domain (remainder filled in from reference TRBV5-1 and TRBJ2-2): KAGVTQTPRYLIKTRGQQVTLSCSPISGHRSVSWYQQTPGQGLQFLFEYFSETQRNKGNFPGRFSGRQFSNSRSEMNVSTLELGDSALYLCASSRDSGRNTGELFFGEGSRLTVL.

This clonotype was picked up many times. The rearrangement links TRBV25-1 to TRBJ1-2; no firm D call. The CDR3 consists of 17 residues. Germline values: CDR1 MGHDK, CDR2 SYGVNS. The V end lost 5 bases, the J end lost 4 bases, and 23 bases lay between the germline ends. The CDR3 region has the DNA TGTGCCAGCAGTCCTGCCGCAGAACTGGGAAAGACCTATGGCTACACCTTC. Protein product: CASSPAAELGKTYGYTF.

Only a few counts were recorded for this clonotype. V gene TRBV19 combines with J gene TRBJ1-5, with 9 bases matching TRBD1. With V trimmed by 5 bases and J by 2 bases, 4 bases remained unmatched. The CDR3 runs to 15 residues. Germline CDR1 and CDR2: LNHDA and SQIVND (reference sequence). CDR3 DNA sequence: TGTGCCAGTAGTTCCAGGACAGGGGGCAATCAGCCCCAGCATTTT. This sequence encodes CASSSRTGGNQPQHF.

Comment on this clonotype: This could be a read error, since a much larger clone is one nucleotide away. The rearrangement links TRBV3-2 to TRBJ1-2. TRBV3-2 is noted as a pseudogene. This CDR3 has 13 amino acids. CDR3 bases: TGTGCCAGCAGCCATAGTCAGAACTATAGCTACACCTTC. Translated, it gives CASSHSQNYSYTF.

In its sample, this clonotype was seen many times. This rearrangement joins TRBV19 to TRBJ1-2; 7 nucleotides align to TRBD1. The V and J ends lost 2 bases and 4 bases, in that order; junction bases with no gene match: 1. Germline CDR1 is LNHDA and CDR2 is SQIVND (reference sequence). The CDR3 runs to 13 residues. CDR3 nucleotides: TGTGCCAGTAGTATAACAGGGGCCTATGGCTACACCTTC. This encodes CASSITGAYGYTF. The variable domain in full, with the rest retrieved from reference TRBV19 and TRBJ1-2, is DGGITQSPKYLFRKEGQNVTLSCEQNLNHDAMYWYRQDPGQGLRLIYYSQIVNDFQKGDIAEGYSVSREKKESFPLTVTSAQKNPTAFYLCASSITGAYGYTFGSGTRLTVV.